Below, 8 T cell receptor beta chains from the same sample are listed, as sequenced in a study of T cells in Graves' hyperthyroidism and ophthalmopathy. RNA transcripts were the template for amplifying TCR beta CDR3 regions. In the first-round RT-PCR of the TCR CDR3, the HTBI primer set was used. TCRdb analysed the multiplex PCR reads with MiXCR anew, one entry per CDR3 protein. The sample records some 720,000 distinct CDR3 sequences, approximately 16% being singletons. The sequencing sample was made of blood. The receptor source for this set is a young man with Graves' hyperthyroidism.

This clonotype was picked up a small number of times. CDR3 in amino acids: CASSTSGQGFDEQYF. The CDR3 DNA follows: TGTGCCAGCAGCACATCGGGACAGGGGTTTGACGAGCAGTACTTC. The chain uses TRBV9 and TRBJ2-7, with 10 bases that match TRBD1. Germline loops: CDR1 SGDLS, CDR2 YYNGEE. Trimming took 4 bases from V and 5 from J; bases not matched to a gene: 9. This CDR3 has 15 amino acids.

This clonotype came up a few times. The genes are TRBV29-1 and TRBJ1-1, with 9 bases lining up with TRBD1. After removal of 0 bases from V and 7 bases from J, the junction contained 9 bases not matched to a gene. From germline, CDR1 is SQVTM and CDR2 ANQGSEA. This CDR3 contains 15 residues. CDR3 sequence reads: CSVEDRDRVTLEAFF. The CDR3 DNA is TGCAGCGTTGAAGATAGGGACAGGGTGACCCTTGAAGCTTTCTTT.

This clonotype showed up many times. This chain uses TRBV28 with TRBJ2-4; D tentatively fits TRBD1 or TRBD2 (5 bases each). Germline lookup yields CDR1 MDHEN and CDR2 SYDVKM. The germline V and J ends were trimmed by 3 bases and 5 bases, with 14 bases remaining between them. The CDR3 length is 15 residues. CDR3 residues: CASSFGRVGENIQYF. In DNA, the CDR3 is TGTGCCAGCAGTTTCGGCAGGGTGGGGGAAAACATTCAGTACTTC.

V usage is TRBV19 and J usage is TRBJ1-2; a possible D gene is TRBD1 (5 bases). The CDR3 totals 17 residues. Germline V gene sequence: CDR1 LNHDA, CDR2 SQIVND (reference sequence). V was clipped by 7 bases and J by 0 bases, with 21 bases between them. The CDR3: CASKLNGHLLSNYGYTF. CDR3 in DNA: TGTGCCAGTAAACTAAACGGACACCTTTTATCTAACTATGGCTACACCTTC.

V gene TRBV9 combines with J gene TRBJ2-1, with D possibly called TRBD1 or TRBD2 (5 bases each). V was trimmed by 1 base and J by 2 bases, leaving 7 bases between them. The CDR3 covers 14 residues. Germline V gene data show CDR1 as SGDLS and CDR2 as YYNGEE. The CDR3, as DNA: TGTGCCAGCAGCGTATTGGGGGCCTACAATGAGCAGTTCTTC. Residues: CASSVLGAYNEQFF.

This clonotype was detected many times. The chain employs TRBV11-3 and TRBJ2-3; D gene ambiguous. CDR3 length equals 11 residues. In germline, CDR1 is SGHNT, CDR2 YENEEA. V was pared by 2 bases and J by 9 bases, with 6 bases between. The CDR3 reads CASSLSRTQYF. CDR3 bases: TGTGCCAGCAGCTTATCACGAACGCAGTATTTT.

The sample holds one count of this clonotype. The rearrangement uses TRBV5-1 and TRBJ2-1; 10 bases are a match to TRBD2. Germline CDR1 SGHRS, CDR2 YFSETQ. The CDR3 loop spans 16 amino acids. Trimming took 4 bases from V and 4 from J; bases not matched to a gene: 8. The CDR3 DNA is TGCGCCAGCAGCCCCGGACTAGCGGTCAATTACAATGAGCAGTTCTTC. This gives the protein CASSPGLAVNYNEQFF.

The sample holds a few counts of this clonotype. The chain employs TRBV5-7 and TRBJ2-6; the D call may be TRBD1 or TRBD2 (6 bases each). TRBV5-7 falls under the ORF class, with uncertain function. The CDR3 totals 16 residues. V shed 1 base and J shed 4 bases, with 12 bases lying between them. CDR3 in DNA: TGTGCCAGCAGCTTGTTTCCGGGGGCCGGGGCCAACGTCCTGACTTTC. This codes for CASSLFPGAGANVLTF.